This T cell receptor beta chain was captured by sequencing in a study of vaccination and CD4 T cells after COVID-19. For the study at large: Investigators stimulated cells with overlapping spike peptides drawn from SARS-CoV-2, HCoV-NL63, HCoV-OC43 and HCoV-229E.

The CDR3 is made up of 13 amino acids. Germline V lookup: CDR1 MNHNS, CDR2 SASEGT. The V and J ends lost 7 bases and 4 bases respectively, with 13 bases between them. On this clonotype itself: No antigen is known for it.

The Oncomine TCR Beta short-read assay sequenced DNA from cultured CD4+ T cells. MiXCR was run by TCRdb on the PCR reads, yielding one entry per CDR3 protein. The table has over 6,500 distinct CDR3 sequences, under 80% seen once. As to treatment: approximately 10-day PBMC culture with coronavirus spike peptide pools or control peptides (ViraFEST assay). This clonotype was obtained from a human donor who had recovered from COVID-19. The V and J genes are TRBV6-1 and TRBJ1-2; TRBD1 might be the D (6 bases). Sequencing was done on a sample of CD4+ T cells from blood, cultured in vitro. The CDR3: CASKMGASYGYTF. CDR3 sequence (DNA): TGTGCCAGCAAAATGGGGGCCTCCTATGGCTACACCTTC.